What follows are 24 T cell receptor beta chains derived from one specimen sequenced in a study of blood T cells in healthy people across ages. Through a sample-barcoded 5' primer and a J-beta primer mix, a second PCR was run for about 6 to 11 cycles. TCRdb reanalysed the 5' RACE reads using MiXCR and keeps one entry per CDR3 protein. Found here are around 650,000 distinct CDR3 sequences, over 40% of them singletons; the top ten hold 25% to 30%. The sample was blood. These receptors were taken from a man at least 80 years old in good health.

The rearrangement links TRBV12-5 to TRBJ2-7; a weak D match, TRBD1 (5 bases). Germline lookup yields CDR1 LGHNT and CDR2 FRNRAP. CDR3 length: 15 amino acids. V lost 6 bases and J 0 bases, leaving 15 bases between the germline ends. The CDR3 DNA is TGTGCTAGTGGCCCGATGGGGCAGAACTCCTACGAGCAGTACTTC. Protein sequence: CASGPMGQNSYEQYF.

The CDR3 loop reads CASSLTAGTNSYEQYF. CDR3 nucleotide sequence: TGCGCCAGCAGCTTGACGGCCGGGACAAACTCCTACGAGCAGTACTTC. V is TRBV5-1 and J is TRBJ2-7; perhaps TRBD1 as D (6 bases). Germline V gene data show CDR1 as SGHRS and CDR2 as YFSETQ. Trimming took off 1 base at V and 0 bases at J, with 14 bases between the two ends. The CDR3 runs 16 residues.

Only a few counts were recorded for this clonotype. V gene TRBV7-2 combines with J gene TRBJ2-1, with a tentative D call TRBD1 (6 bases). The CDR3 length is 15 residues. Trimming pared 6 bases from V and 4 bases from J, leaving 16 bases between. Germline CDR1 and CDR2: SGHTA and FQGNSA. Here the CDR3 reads CASSSRTEIYNEQFF. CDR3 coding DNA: TGTGCCAGCAGTTCGAGGACAGAGATTTACAATGAGCAGTTCTTC.

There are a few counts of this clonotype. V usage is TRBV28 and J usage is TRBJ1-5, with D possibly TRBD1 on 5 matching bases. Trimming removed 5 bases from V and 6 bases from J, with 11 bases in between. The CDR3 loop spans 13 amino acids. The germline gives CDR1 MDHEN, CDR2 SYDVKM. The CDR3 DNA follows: TGTGCCAGCAGTCGAGACAGCCTTCAGCCCCAGCATTTT. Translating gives CASSRDSLQPQHF.

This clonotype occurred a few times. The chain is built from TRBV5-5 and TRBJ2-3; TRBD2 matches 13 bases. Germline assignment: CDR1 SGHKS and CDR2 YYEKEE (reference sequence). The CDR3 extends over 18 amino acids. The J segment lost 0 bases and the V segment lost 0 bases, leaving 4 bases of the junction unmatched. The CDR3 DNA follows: TGTGCCAGCAGCTTGGGGACTAGCGGGGGCCCAAGCACAGATACGCAGTATTTT. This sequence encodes CASSLGTSGGPSTDTQYF.

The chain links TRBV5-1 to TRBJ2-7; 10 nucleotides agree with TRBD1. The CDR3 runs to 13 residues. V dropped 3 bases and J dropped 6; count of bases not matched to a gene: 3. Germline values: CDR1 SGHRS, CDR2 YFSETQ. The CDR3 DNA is TGCGCCAGCAGCTCCGGGACAGGGGTCGAGCAGTACTTC. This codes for CASSSGTGVEQYF.

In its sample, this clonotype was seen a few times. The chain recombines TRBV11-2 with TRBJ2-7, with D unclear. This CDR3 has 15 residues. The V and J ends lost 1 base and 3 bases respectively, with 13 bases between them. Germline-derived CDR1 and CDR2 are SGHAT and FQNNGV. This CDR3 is CASSLVYRELYEQYF. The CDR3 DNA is TGTGCCAGCAGCTTAGTTTATAGGGAACTCTACGAGCAGTACTTC.

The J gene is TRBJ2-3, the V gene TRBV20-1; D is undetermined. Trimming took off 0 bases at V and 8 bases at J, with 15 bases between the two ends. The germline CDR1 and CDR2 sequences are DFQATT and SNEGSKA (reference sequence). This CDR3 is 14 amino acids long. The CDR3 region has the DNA TGCAGTGCTAGAGAGGAATTGTCTTGGGGTACGCAGTATTTT. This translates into CSAREELSWGTQYF.

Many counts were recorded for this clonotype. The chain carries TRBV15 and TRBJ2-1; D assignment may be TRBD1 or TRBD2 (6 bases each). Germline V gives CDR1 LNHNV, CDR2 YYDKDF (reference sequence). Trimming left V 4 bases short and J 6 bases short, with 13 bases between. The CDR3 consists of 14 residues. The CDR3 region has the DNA TGTGCCACCAGCACGAGACGGGGGCGCAATGAGCAGTTCTTC. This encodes CATSTRRGRNEQFF.

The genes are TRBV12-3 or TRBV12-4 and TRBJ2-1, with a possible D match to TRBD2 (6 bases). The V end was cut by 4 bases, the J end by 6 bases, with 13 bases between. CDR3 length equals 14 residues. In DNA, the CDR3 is TGTGCCAGCAGTTCCCCTAGCGTATTCAATGAGCAGTTCTTC. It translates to CASSSPSVFNEQFF.

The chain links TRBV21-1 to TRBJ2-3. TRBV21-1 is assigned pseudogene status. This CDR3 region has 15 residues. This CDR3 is CASTRDRGSTDTQYF. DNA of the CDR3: TGTGCCAGCACCAGAGACAGAGGCAGCACAGATACGCAGTATTTT.

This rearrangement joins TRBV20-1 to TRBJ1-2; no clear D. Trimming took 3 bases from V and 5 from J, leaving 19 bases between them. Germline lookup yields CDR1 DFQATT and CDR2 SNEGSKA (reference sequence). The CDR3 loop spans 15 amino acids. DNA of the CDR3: TGCAGTGCTAGGGATGCCGGGCAAAACCTGTATGGCTACACCTTC. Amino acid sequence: CSARDAGQNLYGYTF.

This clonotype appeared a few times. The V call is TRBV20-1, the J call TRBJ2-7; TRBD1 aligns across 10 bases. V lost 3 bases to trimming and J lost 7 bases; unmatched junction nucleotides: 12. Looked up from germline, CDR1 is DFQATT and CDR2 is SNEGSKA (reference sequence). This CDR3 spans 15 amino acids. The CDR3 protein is CSASDGTGDGDEQYF. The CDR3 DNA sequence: TGCAGTGCTAGTGACGGGACAGGGGACGGGGATGAGCAGTACTTC.

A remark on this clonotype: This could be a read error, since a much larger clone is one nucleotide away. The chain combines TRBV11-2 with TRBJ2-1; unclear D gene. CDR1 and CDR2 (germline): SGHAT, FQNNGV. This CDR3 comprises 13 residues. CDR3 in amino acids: CACSPGPNNEQFF. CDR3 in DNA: TGTGCCTGCAGCCCTGGGCCTAACAATGAGCAGTTCTTC.

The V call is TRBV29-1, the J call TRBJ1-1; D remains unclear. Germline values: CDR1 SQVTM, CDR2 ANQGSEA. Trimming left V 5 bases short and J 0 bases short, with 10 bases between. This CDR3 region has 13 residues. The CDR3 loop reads CSVHSTMNTEAFF. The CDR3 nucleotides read TGCAGCGTTCACAGTACCATGAACACTGAAGCTTTCTTT.

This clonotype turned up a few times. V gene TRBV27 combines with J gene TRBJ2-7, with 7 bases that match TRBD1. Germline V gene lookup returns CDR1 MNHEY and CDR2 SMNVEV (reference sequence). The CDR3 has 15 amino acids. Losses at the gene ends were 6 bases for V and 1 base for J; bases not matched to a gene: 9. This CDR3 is CASSLTGAPSYEQYF. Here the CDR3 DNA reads TGTGCCAGCAGCTTAACAGGGGCCCCATCCTACGAGCAGTACTTC.

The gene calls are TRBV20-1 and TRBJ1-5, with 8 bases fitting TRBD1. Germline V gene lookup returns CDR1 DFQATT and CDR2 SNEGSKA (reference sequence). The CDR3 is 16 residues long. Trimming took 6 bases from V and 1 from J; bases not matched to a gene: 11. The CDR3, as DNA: TGCAGTGCAGAGACCCCACAGGGGGGCAGCAATCAGCCCCAGCATTTT. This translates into CSAETPQGGSNQPQHF.

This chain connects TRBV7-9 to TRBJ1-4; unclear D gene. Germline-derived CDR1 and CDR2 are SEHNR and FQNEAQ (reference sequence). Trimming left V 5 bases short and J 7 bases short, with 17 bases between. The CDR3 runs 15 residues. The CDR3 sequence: CASSAYSGRTEKLFF. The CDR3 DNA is TGTGCCAGCAGCGCATACAGTGGTCGGACTGAAAAACTGTTTTTT. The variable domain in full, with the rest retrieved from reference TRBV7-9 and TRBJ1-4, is DTGVSQNPRHKITKRGQNVTFRCDPISEHNRLYWYRQTLGQGPEFLTYFQNEAQLEKSRLLSDRFSAERPKGSFSTLEIQRTEQGDSAMYLCASSAYSGRTEKLFFGSGTQLSVL.

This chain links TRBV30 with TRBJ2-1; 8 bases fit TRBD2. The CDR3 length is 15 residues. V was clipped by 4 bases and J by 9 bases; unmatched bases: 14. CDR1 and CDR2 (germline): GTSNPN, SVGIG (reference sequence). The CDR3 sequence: CAWTTAAGALGEQFF. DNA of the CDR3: TGTGCCTGGACCACGGCAGCGGGGGCTCTCGGTGAGCAGTTCTTC.

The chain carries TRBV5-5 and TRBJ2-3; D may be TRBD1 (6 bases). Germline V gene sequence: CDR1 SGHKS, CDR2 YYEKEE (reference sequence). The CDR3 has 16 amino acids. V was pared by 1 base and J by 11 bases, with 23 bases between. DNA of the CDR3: TGTGCCAGCAGCTTGATCGGTCAGGGGCTCTACAATGAGCAGTATTTT. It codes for CASSLIGQGLYNEQYF.

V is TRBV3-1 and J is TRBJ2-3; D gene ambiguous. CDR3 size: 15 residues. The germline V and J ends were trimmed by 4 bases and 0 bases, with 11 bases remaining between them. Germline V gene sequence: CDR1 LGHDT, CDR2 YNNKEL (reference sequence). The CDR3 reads CASSPGGRSTDTQYF. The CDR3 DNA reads TGTGCCAGCAGCCCGGGTGGGCGGAGCACAGATACGCAGTATTTT.

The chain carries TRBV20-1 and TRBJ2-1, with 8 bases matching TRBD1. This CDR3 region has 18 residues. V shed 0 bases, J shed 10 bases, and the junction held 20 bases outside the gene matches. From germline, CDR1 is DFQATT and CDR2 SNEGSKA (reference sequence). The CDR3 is CSARDGRFGGTGVEEQFF. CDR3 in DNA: TGCAGTGCTAGAGATGGACGGTTCGGAGGGACAGGTGTTGAGGAGCAGTTCTTC.

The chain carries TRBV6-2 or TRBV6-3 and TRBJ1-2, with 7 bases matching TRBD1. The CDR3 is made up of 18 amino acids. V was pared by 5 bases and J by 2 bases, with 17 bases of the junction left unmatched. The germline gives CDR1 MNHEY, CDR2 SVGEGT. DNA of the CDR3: TGTGCCAGCAGTCAAGGCCGGGACAGAAGACTAAAAAACTATGGCTACACCTTC. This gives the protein CASSQGRDRRLKNYGYTF.

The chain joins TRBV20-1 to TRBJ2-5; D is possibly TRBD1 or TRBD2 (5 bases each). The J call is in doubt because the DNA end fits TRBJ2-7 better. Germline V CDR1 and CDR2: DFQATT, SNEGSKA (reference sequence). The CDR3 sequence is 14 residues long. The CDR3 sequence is CSFNRDADIYEQYF. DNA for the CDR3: TGCAGTTTCAACCGGGACGCTGATATATACGAGCAGTACTTC.